These 9 T cell receptor beta chains originate from one sample sequenced in a study of beta chain features in type 1 diabetes. cDNA synthesis used the whole RNA isolate, giving expressed TCRB sequences. Measured with immunoSEQ multiplex PCR; TCRdb has only the in-frame clones, and not every one. The data hold some 500,000 clones, with about an eighth observed a single time. The sequenced sample consisted of naive CD4+ T cells from blood. These receptors all stem from a woman aged 18-29 years in good health.

This chain connects TRBV2 to TRBJ2-7, with 8 bases lining up with TRBD1. The V and J ends lost 6 bases and 0 bases, in that order; junction bases with no gene match: 1. The germline gives CDR1 SNHLY, CDR2 FYNNEI. This CDR3 region has 13 residues. CDR3 protein: CASRDRGSYEQYF. In DNA form, the CDR3 reads TGTGCCAGCAGAGACAGGGGCTCCTACGAGCAGTACTTC.

At least ten counts were recorded for this clone. This chain joins TRBV2 and TRBJ2-1, with D perhaps being TRBD1 or TRBD2 (5 bases each). CDR3 length: 13 amino acids. Trimming removed 4 bases at V and 8 bases at J, with 12 bases between. CDR1 SNHLY and CDR2 FYNNEI come from the germline V gene. In nucleotides, the CDR3 is TGTGCCAGCAGTGGCCAGATGGGGGATGAGCAGTTCTTC. Its translation is CASSGQMGDEQFF.

This rearrangement joins TRBV5-6 to TRBJ2-7, with D possibly being TRBD2 (6 bases). Germline V gene sequence: CDR1 SGHDT, CDR2 YYEEEE. The CDR3 extends over 12 amino acids. Trimming took off 3 bases at V and 8 bases at J, with 12 bases between the two ends. CDR3 coding DNA: TGTGCCAGCAGCTCCCCAGCGGGCCAGCAGTACTTC. It is translated as CASSSPAGQQYF.

The J gene is TRBJ2-3, the V gene TRBV7-2; no clear D gene. The CDR3 covers 14 residues. Germline lookup yields CDR1 SGHTA and CDR2 FQGNSA. The germline V and J ends were trimmed by 1 base and 3 bases, with 8 bases remaining between them. The CDR3 region has the DNA TGTGCCAGCAGCTTAGGGACCTATACAGATACGCAGTATTTT. It codes for CASSLGTYTDTQYF.

This clone was counted between two and nine times. This chain connects TRBV29-1 to TRBJ2-5; D is unclear. The germline gives CDR1 SQVTM, CDR2 ANQGSEA. The CDR3 consists of 15 residues. Trimming took off 0 bases at V and 4 bases at J, with 15 bases between the two ends. Here the CDR3 DNA reads TGCAGCGTTGAAGATCCCCTGACGAGATTAGAGACCCAGTACTTC. Protein sequence: CSVEDPLTRLETQYF.

The chain combines TRBV5-4 with TRBJ2-1; D call uncertain. The CDR3 is made up of 16 amino acids. Germline V gene data show CDR1 as SGHNT and CDR2 as YYREEE (reference sequence). V was cut by 0 bases and J by 0 bases, with 10 bases left in between. The CDR3 nucleotides are TGTGCCAGCAGCTTGGACGCCTCGAGCTCCTACAATGAGCAGTTCTTC. Protein product: CASSLDASSSYNEQFF.

This chain uses TRBV18 with TRBJ1-2; D is undetermined. The germline gives CDR1 KGHSH, CDR2 LQKENI. This CDR3 region has 14 residues. The ends were cut back, 6 bases at V and 5 bases at J, with 16 bases in the middle. CDR3 loop: CASSPGGGLYGYTF. The CDR3 coding sequence is TGTGCCAGCTCCCCGGGTGGAGGCTTATATGGCTACACCTTC.

This clone was found a few times. CDR3 in amino acids: CASSLARDRGRLYNEQFF. The CDR3 nucleotides are TGTGCCAGCAGCTTAGCTCGGGACAGGGGGCGCCTCTACAATGAGCAGTTCTTC. This sequence joins TRBV7-2 and TRBJ2-1, with TRBD1 identical over 12 bases. V shed 0 bases, J shed 3 bases, and the junction held 6 bases outside the gene matches. This CDR3 comprises 18 residues. Germline-derived CDR1 and CDR2 are SGHTA and FQGNSA.

The table lists this clone with a few counts. The rearrangement uses TRBV11-3 and TRBJ2-1; D is possibly TRBD1 (6 bases). The ends were cut back, 4 bases at V and 7 bases at J, with 14 bases in the middle. This CDR3 spans 14 amino acids. The germline V gene encodes CDR1 SGHNT and CDR2 YENEEA. The CDR3 reads CASSSTGHGNEQFF. Here the CDR3 DNA reads TGTGCCAGCAGCTCCACAGGGCATGGGAATGAGCAGTTCTTC.